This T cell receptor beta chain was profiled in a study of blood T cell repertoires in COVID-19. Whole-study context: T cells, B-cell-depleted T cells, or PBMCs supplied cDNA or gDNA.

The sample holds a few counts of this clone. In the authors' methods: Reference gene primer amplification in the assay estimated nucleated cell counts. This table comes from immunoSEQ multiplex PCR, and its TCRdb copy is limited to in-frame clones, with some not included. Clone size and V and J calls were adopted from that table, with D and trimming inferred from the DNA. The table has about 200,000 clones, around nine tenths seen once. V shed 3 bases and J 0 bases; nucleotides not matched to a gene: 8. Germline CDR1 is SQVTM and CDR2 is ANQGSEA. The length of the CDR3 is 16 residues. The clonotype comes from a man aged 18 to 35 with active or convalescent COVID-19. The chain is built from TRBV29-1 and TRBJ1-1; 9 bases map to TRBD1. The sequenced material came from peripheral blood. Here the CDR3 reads CSVDGTGLLMNTEAFF. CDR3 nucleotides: TGCAGCGTTGACGGGACAGGGCTATTAATGAACACTGAAGCTTTCTTT.